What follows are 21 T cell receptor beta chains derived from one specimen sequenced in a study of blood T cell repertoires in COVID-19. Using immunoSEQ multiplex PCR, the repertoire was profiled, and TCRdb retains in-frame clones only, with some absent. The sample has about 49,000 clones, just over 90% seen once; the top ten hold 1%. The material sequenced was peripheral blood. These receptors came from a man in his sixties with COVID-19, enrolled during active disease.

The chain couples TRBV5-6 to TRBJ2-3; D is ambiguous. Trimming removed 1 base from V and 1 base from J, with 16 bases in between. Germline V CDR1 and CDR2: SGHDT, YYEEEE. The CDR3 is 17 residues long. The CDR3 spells CASSLQLLRIGTDTQYF. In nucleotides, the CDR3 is TGTGCCAGCAGCTTGCAACTCCTTAGAATCGGCACAGATACGCAGTATTTT.

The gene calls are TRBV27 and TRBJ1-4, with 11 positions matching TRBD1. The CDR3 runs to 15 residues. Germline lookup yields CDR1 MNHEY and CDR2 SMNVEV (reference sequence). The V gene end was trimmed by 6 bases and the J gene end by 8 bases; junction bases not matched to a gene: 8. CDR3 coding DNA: TGTGCCAGCAGACCAGAGGGGACAGGGGGAGAAAAACTGTTTTTT. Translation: CASRPEGTGGEKLFF.

The CDR3 nucleotides read TGTGCCAGCAGAGCGGGACTTCTAGCCAAAAACATTCAGTACTTC. It translates to CASRAGLLAKNIQYF. The chain uses TRBV6-5 and TRBJ2-4; 7 bases align to TRBD2. The CDR3 is 15 residues long. Germline V lookup: CDR1 MNHEY, CDR2 SVGAGI. With V trimmed by 6 bases and J by 0 bases, 5 bases remained unmatched.

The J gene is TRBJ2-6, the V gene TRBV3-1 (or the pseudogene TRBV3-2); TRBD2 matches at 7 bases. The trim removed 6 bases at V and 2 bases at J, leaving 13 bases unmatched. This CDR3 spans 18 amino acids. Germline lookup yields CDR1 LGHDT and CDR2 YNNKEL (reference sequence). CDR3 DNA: TGTGCCAGCAGACCCCGGGGAGGGGAGTCGGCTGGGGCCAACGTCCTGACTTTC. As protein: CASRPRGGESAGANVLTF.

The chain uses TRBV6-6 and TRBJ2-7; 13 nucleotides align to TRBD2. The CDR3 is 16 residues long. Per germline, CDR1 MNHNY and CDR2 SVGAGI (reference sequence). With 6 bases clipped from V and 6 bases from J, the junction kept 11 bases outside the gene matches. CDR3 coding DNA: TGTGCCAGCAGACCCTCGACTAGCGGGGGGTTCGGCGAGCAGTACTTC. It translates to CASRPSTSGGFGEQYF.

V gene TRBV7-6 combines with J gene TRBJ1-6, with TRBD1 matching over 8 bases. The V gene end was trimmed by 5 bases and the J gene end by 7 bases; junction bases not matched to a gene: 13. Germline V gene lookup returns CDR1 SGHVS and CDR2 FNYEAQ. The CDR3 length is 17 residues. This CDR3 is CASSADRGLRRNSPLHF. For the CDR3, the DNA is TGTGCCAGCAGCGCCGACAGGGGCTTGCGGAGGAATTCACCCCTCCACTTT.

CDR3 nucleotides: TGTGCCAGCAGTTACTCGTATGAGGTCATGAACACTGAAGCTTTCTTT. Protein: CASSYSYEVMNTEAFF. The V gene is TRBV6-5, the J gene TRBJ1-1; no firm D call. CDR1 is MNHEY and CDR2 is SVGAGI in the germline V gene. The V and J ends lost 0 bases and 0 bases respectively, with 11 bases between them. The CDR3 consists of 16 residues.

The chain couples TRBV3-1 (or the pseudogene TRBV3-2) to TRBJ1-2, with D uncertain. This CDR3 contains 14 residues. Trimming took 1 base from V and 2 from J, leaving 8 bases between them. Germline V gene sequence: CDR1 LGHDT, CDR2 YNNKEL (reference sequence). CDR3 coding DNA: TGTGCCAGCAGCCAAGCGGTCAAGAACTATGGCTACACCTTC. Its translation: CASSQAVKNYGYTF.

Here the CDR3 reads CASSLLGSQETQYF. CDR3 coding DNA: TGTGCCAGCAGCTTGTTGGGCAGTCAAGAGACCCAGTACTTC. This chain uses TRBV7-2 with TRBJ2-5; the D is unclear. CDR1 and CDR2 (germline): SGHTA, FQGNSA. Trimming took off 3 bases at V and 2 bases at J, with 10 bases between the two ends. CDR3 length: 14 residues.

This chain's CDR3 is CASSWDRAEQYF. CDR3 nucleotide sequence: TGTGCCAGCAGCTGGGACAGGGCCGAGCAGTACTTC. The rearrangement uses TRBV5-4 and TRBJ2-7; 9 nucleotides align to TRBD1. The V gene end was trimmed by 3 bases and the J gene end by 6 bases; junction bases not matched to a gene: 1. This CDR3 has 12 amino acids. CDR1 SGHNT and CDR2 YYREEE come from the germline V gene (reference sequence).

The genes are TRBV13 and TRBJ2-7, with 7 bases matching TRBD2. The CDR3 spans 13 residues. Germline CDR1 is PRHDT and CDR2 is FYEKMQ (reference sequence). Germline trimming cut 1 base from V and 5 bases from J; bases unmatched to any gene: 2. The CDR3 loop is CASSLEGGNEQYF. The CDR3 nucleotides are TGTGCCAGCAGCTTAGAGGGAGGGAACGAGCAGTACTTC.

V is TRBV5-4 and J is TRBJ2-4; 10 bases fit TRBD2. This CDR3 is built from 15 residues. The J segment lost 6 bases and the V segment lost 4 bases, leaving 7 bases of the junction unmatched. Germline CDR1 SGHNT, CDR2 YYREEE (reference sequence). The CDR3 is CASSVLAGVGNIQYF. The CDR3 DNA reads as TGTGCCAGCAGCGTTCTAGCGGGAGTAGGAAACATTCAGTACTTC.

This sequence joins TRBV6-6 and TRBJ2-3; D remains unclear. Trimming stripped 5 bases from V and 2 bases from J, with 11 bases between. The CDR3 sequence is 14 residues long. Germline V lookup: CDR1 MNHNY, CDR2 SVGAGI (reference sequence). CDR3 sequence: CASSKQVPTDTQYF. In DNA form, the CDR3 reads TGTGCCAGCAGTAAACAAGTACCCACAGATACGCAGTATTTT.

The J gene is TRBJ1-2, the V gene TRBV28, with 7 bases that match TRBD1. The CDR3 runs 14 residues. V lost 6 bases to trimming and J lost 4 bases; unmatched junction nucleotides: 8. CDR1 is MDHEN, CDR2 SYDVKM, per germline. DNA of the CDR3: TGTGCCAGCAGGTCTACAGGGGCAAGCTATGGCTACACCTTC. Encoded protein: CASRSTGASYGYTF.

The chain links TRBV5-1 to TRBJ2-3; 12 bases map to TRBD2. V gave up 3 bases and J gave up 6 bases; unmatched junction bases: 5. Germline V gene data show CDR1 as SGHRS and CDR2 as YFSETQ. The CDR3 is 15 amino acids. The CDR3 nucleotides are TGCGCCAGCAGCTCTAGCGGGGGGGCTTATGATACGCAGTATTTT. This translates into CASSSSGGAYDTQYF.

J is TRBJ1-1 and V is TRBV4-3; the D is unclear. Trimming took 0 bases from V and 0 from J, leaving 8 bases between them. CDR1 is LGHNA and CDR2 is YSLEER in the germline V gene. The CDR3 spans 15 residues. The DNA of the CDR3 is TGCGCCAGCAGCCAAGAACCAGTCATGAACACTGAAGCTTTCTTT. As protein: CASSQEPVMNTEAFF.

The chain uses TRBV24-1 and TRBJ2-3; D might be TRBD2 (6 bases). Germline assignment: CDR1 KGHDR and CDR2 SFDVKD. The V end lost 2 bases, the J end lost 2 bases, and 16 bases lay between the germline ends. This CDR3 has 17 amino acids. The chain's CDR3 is CATSDSTGAEYTDTQYF. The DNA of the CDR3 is TGTGCCACCAGTGATTCGACGGGAGCAGAGTACACAGATACGCAGTATTTT.

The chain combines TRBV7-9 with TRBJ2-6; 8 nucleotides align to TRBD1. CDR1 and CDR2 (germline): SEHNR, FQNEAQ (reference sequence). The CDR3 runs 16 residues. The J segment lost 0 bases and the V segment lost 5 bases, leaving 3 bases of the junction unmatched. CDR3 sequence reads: CASSTGTGSGANVLTF. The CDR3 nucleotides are TGTGCCAGCAGCACTGGGACAGGCTCTGGGGCCAACGTCCTGACTTTC.

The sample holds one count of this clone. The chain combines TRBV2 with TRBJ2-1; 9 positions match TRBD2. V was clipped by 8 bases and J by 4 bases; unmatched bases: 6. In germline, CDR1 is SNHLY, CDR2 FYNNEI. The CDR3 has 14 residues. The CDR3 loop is CASFTSGLYNEQFF. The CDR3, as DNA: TGTGCCAGCTTTACTAGCGGGCTTTACAATGAGCAGTTCTTC.

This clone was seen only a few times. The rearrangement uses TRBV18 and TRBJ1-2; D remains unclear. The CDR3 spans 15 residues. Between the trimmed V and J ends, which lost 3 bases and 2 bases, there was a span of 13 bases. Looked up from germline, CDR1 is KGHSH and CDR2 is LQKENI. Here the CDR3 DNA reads TGTGCCAGCTCACCGATTCTAGACGGAAACTATGGCTACACCTTC. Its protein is CASSPILDGNYGYTF.

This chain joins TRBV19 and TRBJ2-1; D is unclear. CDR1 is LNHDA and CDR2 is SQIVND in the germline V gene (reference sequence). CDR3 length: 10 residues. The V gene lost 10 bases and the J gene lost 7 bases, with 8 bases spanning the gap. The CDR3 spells CATGANEQFF. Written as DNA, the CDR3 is TGTGCCACCGGAGCTAATGAGCAGTTCTTC. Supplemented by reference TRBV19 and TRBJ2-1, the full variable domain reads DGGITQSPKYLFRKEGQNVTLSCEQNLNHDAMYWYRQDPGQGLRLIYYSQIVNDFQKGDIAEGYSVSREKKESFPLTVTSAQKNPTAFYLCATGANEQFFGPGTRLTVL.